A single count supports the clone carrying this T cell receptor (beta chain). The data derive from a study of blood T cell repertoires in COVID-19. Study summary: Sample material is recorded as cDNA or gDNA derived from T cells, B-cell-depleted T cells, or PBMCs.

Germline V gene data show CDR1 as SGHTA and CDR2 as FQGNSA. J gave up 8 bases and V 6 bases, and 11 bases lay outside the gene matches. The CDR3 extends over 15 amino acids. The authors' processing: For nucleated cells, counts were estimated from reference gene primer amplification. Sequenced by immunoSEQ multiplex PCR; TCRdb stores in-frame clones only, minus some. The D gene and trimming were derived from the DNA, and the V and J assignments and clone size from that table. The table records around 70,000 clones, around 80% of them present only once. The V gene is TRBV7-2, the J gene TRBJ2-1; 9 positions agree with TRBD1. What was sequenced was peripheral blood. The clonotype originates from a human donor in a cohort sampled during active COVID-19. CDR3 DNA sequence: TGTGCCAGCAGAAAGCCGGGACAGGGTACCCATGAGCAGTTCTTC. This codes for CASRKPGQGTHEQFF.